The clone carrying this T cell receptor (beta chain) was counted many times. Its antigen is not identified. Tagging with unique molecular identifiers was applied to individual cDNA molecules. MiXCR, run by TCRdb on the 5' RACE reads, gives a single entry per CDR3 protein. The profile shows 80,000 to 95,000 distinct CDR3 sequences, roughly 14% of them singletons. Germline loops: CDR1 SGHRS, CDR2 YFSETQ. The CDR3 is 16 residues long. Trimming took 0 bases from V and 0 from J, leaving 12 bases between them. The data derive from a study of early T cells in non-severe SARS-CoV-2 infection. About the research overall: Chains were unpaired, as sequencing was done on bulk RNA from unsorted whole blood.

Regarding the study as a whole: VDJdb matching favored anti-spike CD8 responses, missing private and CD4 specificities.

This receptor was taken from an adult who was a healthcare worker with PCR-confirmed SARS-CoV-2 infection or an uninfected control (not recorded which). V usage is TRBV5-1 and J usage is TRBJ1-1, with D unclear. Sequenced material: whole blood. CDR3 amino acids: CASSLDRLTMNTEAFF. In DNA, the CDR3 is TGCGCCAGCAGCTTGGACAGACTGACGATGAACACTGAAGCTTTCTTT.